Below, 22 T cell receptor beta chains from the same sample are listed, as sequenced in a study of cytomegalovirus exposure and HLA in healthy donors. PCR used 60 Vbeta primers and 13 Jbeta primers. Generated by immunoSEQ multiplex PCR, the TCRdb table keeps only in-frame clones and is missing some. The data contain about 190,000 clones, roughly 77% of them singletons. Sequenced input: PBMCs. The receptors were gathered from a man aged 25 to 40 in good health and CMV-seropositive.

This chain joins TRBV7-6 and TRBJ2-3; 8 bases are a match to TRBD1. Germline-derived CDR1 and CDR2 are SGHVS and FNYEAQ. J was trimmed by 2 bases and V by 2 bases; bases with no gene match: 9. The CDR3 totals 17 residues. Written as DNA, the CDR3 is TGTGCCAGCAGCTTACCCAACACAGGGGGGATCACAGATACGCAGTATTTT. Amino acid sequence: CASSLPNTGGITDTQYF. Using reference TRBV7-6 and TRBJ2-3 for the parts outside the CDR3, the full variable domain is GAGVSQSPRYKVTKRGQDVALRCDPISGHVSLYWYRQALGQGPEFLTYFNYEAQQDKSGLPNDRFSAERPEGSISTLTIQRTEQRDSAMYRCASSLPNTGGITDTQYFGPGTRLTVL.

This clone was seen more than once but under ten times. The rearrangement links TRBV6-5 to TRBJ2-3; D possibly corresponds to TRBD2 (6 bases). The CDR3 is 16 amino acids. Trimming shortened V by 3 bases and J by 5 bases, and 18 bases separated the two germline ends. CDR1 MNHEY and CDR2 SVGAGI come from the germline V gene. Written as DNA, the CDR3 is TGTGCCAGCAGTTATGCGCCCCCCCCGCGGGGAGATACGCAGTATTTT. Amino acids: CASSYAPPPRGDTQYF.

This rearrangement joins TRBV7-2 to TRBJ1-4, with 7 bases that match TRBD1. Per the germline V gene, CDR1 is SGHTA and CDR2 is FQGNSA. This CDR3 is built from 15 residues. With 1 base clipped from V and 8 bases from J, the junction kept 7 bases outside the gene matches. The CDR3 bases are TGTGCCAGCAGCTTAGTGACAGGGTTTTCCGAAAAACTGTTTTTT. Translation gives CASSLVTGFSEKLFF. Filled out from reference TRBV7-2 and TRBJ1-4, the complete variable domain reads GAGVSQSPSNKVTEKGKDVELRCDPISGHTALYWYRQSLGQGLEFLIYFQGNSAPDKSGLPSDRFSAERTGGSVSTLTIQRTQQEDSAVYLCASSLVTGFSEKLFFGSGTQLSVL.

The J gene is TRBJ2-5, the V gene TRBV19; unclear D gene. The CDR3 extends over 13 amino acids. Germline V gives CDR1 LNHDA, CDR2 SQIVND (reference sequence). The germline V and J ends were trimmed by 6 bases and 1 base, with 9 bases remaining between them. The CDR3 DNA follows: TGTGCCAGTAGCCCCTCGGGCCAAGAGACCCAGTACTTC. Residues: CASSPSGQETQYF.

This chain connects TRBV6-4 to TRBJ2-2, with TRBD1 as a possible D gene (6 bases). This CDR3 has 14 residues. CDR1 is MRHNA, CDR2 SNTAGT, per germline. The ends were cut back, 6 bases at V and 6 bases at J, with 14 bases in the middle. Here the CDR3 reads CASSEQGSSGELFF. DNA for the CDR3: TGTGCCAGCAGCGAACAGGGATCATCCGGGGAGCTGTTTTTT.

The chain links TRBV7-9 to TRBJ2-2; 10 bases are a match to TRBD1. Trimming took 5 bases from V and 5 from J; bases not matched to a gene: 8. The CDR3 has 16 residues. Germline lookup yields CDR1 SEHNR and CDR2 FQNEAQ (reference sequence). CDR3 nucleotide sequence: TGTGCCAGCAGCCACCCGGGACAGGGGAGGACCGGGGAGCTGTTTTTT. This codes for CASSHPGQGRTGELFF.

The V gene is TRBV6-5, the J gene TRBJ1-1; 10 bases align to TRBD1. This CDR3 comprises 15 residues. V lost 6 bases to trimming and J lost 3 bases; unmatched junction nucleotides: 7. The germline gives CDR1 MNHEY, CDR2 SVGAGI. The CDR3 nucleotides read TGTGCCAGCAGATTCTTCGGGACAGGGGACACTGAAGCTTTCTTT. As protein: CASRFFGTGDTEAFF.

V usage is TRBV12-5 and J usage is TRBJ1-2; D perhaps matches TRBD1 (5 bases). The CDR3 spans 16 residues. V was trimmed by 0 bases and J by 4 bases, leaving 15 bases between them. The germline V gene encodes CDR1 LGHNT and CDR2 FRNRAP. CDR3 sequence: CASGLVLDILSYGYTF. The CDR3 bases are TGTGCTAGTGGTTTGGTATTGGACATTTTGAGCTATGGCTACACCTTC.

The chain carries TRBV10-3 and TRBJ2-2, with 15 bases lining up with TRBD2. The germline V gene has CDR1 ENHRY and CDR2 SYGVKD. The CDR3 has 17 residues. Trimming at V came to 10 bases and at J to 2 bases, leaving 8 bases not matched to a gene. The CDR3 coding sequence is TGTGCCACTGTGGGGGGACTAGCGGGAGGTAACACCGGGGAGCTGTTTTTT. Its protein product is CATVGGLAGGNTGELFF.

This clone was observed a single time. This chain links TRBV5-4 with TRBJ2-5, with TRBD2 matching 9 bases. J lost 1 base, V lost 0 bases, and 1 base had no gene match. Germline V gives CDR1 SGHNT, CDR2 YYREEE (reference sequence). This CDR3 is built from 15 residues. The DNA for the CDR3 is TGTGCCAGCAGCTTGGTAGCGGGGGCCCAAGAGACCCAGTACTTC. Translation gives CASSLVAGAQETQYF.

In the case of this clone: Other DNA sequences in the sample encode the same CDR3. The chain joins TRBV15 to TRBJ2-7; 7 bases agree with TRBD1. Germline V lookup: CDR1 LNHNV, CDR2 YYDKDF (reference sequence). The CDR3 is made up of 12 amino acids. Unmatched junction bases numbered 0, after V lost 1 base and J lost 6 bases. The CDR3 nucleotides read TGTGCCACCAGCAGAGCAGGGGGCGAGCAGTACTTC. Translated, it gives CATSRAGGEQYF.

CDR3 amino acids: CASSDIGWAGSDNEQFF. The DNA of the CDR3 is TGTGCCAGCAGTGATATTGGATGGGCGGGGTCCGACAATGAGCAGTTCTTC. This rearrangement joins TRBV6-1 to TRBJ2-1, with D perhaps TRBD2 (6 bases). CDR1 and CDR2 (germline): MNHNS, SASEGT. Trimming stripped 3 bases from V and 5 bases from J, with 20 bases between. This CDR3 has 17 residues.

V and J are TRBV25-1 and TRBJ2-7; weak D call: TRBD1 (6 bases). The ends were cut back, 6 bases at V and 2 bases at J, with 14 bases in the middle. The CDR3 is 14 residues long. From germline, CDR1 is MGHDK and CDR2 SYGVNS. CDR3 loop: CASSHGTRAYEQYF. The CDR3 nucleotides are TGTGCCAGCAGCCATGGGACACGAGCCTACGAGCAGTACTTC.

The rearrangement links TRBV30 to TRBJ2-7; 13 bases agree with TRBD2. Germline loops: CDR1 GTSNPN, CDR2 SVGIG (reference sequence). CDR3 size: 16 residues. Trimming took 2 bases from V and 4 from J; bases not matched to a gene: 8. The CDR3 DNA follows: TGTGCCTGGAGTTCTTACGGGACTAGCGGGAAATACGAGCAGTACTTC. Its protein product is CAWSSYGTSGKYEQYF. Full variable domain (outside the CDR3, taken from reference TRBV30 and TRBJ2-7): SQTIHQWPATLVQPVGSPLSLECTVEGTSNPNLYWYRQAAGRGLQLLFYSVGIGQISSEVPQNLSASRPQDRQFILSSKKLLLSDSGFYLCAWSSYGTSGKYEQYFGPGTRLTVT.

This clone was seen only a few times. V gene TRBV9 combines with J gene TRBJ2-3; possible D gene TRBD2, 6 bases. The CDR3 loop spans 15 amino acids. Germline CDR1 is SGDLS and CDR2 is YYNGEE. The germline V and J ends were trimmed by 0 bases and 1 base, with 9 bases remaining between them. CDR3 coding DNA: TGTGCCAGCAGCGTAGGGGCTAGCGGCACAGATACGCAGTATTTT. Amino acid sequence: CASSVGASGTDTQYF.

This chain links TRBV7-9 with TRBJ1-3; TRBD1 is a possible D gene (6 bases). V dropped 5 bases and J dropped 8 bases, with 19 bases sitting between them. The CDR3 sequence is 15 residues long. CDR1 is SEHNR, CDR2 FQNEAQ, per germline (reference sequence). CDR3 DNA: TGTGCCAGCAGCGCCCAGGACAGTACGGCGGACACCATATATTTT. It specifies CASSAQDSTADTIYF.

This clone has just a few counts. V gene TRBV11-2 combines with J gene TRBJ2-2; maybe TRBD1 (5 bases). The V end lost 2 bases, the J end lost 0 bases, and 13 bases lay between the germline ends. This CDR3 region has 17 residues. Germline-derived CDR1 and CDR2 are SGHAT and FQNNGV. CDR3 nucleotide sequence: TGTGCCAGCAGCTTATTCTGGGGCCCTGCGAACACCGGGGAGCTGTTTTTT. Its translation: CASSLFWGPANTGELFF.

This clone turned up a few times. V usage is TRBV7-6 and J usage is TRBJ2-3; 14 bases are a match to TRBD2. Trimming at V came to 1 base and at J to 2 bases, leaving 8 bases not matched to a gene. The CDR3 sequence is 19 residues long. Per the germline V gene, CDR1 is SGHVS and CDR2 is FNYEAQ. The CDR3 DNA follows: TGTGCCAGCAGCTTAGTAACGGGACTAGCGGGAGTGACCACAGATACGCAGTATTTT. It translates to CASSLVTGLAGVTTDTQYF.

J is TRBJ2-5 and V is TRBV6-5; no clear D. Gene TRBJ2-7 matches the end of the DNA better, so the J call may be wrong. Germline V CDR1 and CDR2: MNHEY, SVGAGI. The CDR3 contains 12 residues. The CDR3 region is CASSYSNYEQYF. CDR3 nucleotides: TGTGCCAGCAGTTACTCAAACTACGAGCAGTACTTC.

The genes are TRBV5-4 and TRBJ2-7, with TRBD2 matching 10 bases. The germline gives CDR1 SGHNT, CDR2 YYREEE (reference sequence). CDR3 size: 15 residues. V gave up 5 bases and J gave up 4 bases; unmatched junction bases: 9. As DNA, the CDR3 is TGTGCCAGCAGTCCTCTAGCGGGAGTACGGTACGAGCAGTACTTC. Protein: CASSPLAGVRYEQYF. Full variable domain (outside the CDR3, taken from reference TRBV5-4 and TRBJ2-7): ETGVTQSPTHLIKTRGQQVTLRCSSQSGHNTVSWYQQALGQGPQFIFQYYREEENGRGNFPPRFSGLQFPNYSSELNVNALELDDSALYLCASSPLAGVRYEQYFGPGTRLTVT.

The CDR3 sequence is CASSLEVAGGLYNEQFF. CDR3 nucleotide sequence: TGCGCCAGCAGCTTGGAGGTAGCGGGGGGCCTTTACAATGAGCAGTTCTTC. V and J are TRBV5-1 and TRBJ2-1; 10 positions match TRBD2. V gave up 0 bases and J gave up 4 bases; unmatched junction bases: 7. Germline assignment: CDR1 SGHRS and CDR2 YFSETQ. The CDR3 sequence is 17 residues long.

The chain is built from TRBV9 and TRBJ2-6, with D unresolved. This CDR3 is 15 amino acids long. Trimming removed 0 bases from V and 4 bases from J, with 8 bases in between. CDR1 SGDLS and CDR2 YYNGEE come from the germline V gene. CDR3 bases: TGTGCCAGCAGCGTAGCCGACTTCGGGGCCAACGTCCTGACTTTC. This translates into CASSVADFGANVLTF.